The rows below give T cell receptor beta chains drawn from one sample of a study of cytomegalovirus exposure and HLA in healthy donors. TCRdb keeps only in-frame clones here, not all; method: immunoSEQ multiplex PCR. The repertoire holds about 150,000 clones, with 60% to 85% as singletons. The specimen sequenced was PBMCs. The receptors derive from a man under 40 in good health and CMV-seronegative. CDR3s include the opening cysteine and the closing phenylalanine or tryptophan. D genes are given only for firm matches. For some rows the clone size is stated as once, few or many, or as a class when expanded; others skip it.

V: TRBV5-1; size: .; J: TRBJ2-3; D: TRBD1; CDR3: CASSKTGTDTDTQYF; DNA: TGCGCCAGCAGCAAGACAGGGACCGACACAGATACGCAGTATTTT
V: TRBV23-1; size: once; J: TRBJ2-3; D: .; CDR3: CASSQSPAGRDTQYF; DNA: TGCGCCAGCAGTCAATCACCCGCAGGGCGGGATACGCAGTATTTT
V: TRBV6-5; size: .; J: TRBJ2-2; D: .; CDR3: CASSGQSTGELFF; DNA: TGTGCCAGCAGCGGACAGTCCACCGGGGAGCTGTTTTTT
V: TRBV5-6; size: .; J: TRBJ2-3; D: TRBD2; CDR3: CASSLGTSADTQYF; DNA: TGTGCCAGCAGCTTGGGGACTAGCGCAGATACGCAGTATTTT
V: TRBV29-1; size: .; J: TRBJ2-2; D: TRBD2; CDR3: CSGGLAGTTGELFF; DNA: TGCAGCGGGGGACTAGCGGGAACCACCGGGGAGCTGTTTTTT
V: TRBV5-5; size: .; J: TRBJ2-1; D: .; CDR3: CASSASDSTLEQFF; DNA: TGTGCCAGCAGCGCGTCCGACAGTACTCTTGAGCAGTTCTTC
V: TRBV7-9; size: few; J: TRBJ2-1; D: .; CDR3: CASSFPDEQFF; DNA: TGTGCCAGCAGCTTCCCGGATGAGCAGTTCTTC
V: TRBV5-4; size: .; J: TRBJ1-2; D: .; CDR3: CASSLVPEANYGYTF; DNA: TGTGCCAGCAGCTTGGTACCAGAAGCTAACTATGGCTACACCTTC
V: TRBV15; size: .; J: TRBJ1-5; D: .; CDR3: CATSRDTGYSNQPQHF; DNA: TGTGCCACCAGCAGAGACACAGGCTATAGCAATCAGCCCCAGCATTTT
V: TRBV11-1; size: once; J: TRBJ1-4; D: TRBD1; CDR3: CASSPGQGGEKLFF; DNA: TGTGCCAGCAGCCCAGGACAGGGAGGAGAAAAACTGTTTTTT
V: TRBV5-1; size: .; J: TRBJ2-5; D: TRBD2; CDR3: CASSLGGGYQETQYF; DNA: TGCGCCAGCAGCTTAGGCGGGGGATACCAAGAGACCCAGTACTTC
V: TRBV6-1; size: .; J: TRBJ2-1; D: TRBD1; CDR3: CASRTGTGRTNEQFF; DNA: TGTGCCAGCAGGACCGGGACAGGGAGAACCAATGAGCAGTTCTTC
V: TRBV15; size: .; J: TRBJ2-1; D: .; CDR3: CATSRQGGEQFF; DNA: TGTGCCACCAGCAGACAGGGTGGCGAGCAGTTCTTC
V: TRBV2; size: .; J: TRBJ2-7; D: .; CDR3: CASSEALEDEQYF; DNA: TGTGCCAGCAGTGAAGCACTAGAAGACGAGCAGTACTTC
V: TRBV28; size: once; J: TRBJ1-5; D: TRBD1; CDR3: CASSGGQGGYQPQHF; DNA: TGTGCCAGCAGTGGAGGACAGGGAGGATATCAGCCCCAGCATTTT
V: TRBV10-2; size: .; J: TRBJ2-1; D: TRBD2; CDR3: CASSLSGRGGEQFF; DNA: TGCGCCAGCAGCCTTAGCGGGAGGGGAGGTGAGCAGTTCTTC
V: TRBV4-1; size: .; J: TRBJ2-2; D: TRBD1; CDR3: CASSQMRQGVNTGELFF; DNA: TGCGCCAGCAGCCAAATGAGACAGGGGGTGAACACCGGGGAGCTGTTTTTT
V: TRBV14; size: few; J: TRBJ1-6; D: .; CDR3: CASSQVTGSPLHF; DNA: TGTGCCAGCAGCCAAGTTACGGGTTCACCCCTCCACTTT
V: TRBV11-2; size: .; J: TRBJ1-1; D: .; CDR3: CASSPPPDREAFF; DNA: TGTGCCAGCAGCCCTCCCCCCGACAGGGAAGCTTTCTTT
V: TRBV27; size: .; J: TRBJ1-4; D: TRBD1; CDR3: CASSFDRVGEKLFF; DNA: TGTGCCAGCAGTTTCGACAGGGTGGGGGAAAAACTGTTTTTT
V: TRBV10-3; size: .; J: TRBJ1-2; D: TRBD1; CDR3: CAITRDRGYGYTF; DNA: TGTGCCATCACTCGGGACAGGGGTTATGGCTACACCTTC
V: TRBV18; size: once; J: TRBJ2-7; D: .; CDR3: CASSPPEGRPYEQYF; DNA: TGTGCCAGCTCACCACCGGAGGGGCGCCCCTACGAGCAGTACTTC